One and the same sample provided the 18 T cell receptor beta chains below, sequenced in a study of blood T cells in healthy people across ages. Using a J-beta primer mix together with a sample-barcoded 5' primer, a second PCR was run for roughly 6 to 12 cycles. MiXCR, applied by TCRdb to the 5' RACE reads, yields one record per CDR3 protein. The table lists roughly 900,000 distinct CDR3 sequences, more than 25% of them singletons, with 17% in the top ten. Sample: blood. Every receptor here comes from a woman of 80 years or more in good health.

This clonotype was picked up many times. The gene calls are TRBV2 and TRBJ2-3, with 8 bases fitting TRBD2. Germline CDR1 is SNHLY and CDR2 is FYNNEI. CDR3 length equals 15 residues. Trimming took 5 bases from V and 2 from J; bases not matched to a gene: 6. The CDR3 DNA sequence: TGTGCCAGCAGTCGGCGGGGGGAGATCACAGATACGCAGTATTTT. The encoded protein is CASSRRGEITDTQYF.

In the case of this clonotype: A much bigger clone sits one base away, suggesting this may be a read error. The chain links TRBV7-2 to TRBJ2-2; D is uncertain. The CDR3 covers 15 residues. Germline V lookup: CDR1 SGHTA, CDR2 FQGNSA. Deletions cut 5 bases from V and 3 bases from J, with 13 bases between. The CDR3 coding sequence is TGTACCAGCAGCGAAAGGGTGATTTACACCGGGGAGCTGTTTTTT. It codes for CTSSERVIYTGELFF.

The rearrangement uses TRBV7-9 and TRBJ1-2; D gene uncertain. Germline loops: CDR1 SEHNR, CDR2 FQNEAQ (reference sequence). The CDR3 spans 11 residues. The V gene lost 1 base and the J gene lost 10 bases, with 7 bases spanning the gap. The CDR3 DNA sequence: TGTGCCAGCAGCTTAGATAGGATCTACACCTTC. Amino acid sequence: CASSLDRIYTF. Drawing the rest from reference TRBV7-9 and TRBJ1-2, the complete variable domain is DTGVSQNPRHKITKRGQNVTFRCDPISEHNRLYWYRQTLGQGPEFLTYFQNEAQLEKSRLLSDRFSAERPKGSFSTLEIQRTEQGDSAMYLCASSLDRIYTFGSGTRLTVV.

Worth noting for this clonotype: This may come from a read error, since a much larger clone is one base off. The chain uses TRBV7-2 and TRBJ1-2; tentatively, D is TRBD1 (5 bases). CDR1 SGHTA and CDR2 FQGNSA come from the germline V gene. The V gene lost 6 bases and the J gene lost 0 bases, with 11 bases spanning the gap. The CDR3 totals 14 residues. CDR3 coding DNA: TGTGCCAGCAGTAGCGGGGGAACTAACTATGGCTACACCTTC. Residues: CASSSGGTNYGYTF.

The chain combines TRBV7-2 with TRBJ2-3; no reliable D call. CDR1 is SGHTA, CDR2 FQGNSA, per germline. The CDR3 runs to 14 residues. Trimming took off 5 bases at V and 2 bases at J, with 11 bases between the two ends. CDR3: CASSQMLPTDTQYF. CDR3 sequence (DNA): TGTGCCAGCAGCCAGATGCTGCCCACAGATACGCAGTATTTT.

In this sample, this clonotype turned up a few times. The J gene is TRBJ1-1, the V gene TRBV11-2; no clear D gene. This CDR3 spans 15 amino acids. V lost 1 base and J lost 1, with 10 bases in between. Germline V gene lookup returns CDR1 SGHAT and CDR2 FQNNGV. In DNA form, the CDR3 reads TGTGCCAGCAGCTTAGCCCTGACATCGAACACTGAAGCTTTCTTT. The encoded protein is CASSLALTSNTEAFF.

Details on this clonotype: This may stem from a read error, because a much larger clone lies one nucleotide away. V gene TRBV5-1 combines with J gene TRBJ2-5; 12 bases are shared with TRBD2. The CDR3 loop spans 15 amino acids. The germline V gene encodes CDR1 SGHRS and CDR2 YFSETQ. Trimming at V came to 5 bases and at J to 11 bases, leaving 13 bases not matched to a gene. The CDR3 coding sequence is TGCGCCAGCAGTCGTCTAGCGGGGGGGGTCAATGAGCAGTACTTC. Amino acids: CASSRLAGGVNEQYF.

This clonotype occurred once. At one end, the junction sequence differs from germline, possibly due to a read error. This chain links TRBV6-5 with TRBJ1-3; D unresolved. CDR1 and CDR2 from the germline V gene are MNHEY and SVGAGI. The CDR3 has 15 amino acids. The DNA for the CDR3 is TGTGCCAGCAGTTACTCGGAGGACTCTGGAGACACCATATATTTT. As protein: CASSYSEDSGDTIYF.

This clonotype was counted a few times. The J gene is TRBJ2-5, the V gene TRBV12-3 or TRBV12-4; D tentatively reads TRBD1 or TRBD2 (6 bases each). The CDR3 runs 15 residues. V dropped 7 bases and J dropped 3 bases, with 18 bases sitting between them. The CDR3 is CASTSNSGAKETQYF. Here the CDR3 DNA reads TGTGCCAGCACCTCAAATTCGGGGGCGAAAGAGACCCAGTACTTC.

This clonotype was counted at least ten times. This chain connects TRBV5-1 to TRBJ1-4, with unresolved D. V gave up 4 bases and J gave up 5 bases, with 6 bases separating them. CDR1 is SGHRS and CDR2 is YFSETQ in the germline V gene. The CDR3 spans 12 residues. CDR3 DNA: TGCGCCAGCAGCCTGAACAATGAAAAACTGTTTTTT. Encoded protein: CASSLNNEKLFF.

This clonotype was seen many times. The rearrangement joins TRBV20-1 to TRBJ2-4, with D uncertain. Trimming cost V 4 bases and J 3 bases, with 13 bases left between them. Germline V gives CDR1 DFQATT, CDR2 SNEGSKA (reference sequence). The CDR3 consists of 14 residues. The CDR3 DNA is TGCAGTGCTACTCTAGAAACGGGCAAAAACATTCAGTACTTC. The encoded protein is CSATLETGKNIQYF.

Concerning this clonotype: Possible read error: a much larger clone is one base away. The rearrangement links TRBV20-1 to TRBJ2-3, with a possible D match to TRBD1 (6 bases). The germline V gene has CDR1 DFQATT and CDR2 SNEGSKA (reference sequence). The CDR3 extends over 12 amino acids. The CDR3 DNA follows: TGCAGTGCCGTGGGGGCAGGAGATACGCGGTATTTT. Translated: CSAVGAGDTRYF.

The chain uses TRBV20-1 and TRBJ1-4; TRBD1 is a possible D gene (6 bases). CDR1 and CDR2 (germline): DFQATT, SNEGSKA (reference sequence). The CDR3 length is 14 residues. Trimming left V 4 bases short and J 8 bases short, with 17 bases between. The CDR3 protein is CSAMETGGVEKLFF. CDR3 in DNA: TGCAGTGCTATGGAGACAGGCGGTGTGGAAAAACTGTTTTTT.

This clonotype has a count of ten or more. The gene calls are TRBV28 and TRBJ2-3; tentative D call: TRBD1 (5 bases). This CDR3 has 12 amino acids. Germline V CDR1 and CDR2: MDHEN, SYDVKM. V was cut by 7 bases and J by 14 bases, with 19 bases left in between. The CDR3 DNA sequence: TGTGCCAGCAAGGGGTCTGTCGCGAAACTGTATTTT. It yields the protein CASKGSVAKLYF.

CDR3 sequence (DNA): TGCGCCAGCAGCTTGACTCCGACAGGGAGCAATCAGCCCCAGCATTTT. It codes for CASSLTPTGSNQPQHF. The V and J genes are TRBV5-1 and TRBJ1-5; TRBD1 aligns across 7 bases. The CDR3 contains 16 residues. The J segment lost 1 base and the V segment lost 1 base, leaving 5 bases of the junction unmatched. Per germline, CDR1 SGHRS and CDR2 YFSETQ.

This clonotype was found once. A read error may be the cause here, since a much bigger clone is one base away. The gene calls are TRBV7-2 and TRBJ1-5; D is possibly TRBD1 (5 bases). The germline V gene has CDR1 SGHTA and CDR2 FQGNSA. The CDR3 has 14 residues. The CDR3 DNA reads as TGTGCCAGCAGCAAGACAGATAGCAATCAGCCCCGGCATTTT. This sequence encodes CASSKTDSNQPRHF.

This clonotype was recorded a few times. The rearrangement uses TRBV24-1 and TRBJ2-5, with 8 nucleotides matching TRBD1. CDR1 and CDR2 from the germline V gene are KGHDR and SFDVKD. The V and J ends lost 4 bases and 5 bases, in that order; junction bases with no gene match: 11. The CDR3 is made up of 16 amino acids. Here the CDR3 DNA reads TGTGCCACCAGTGACCGAACCAGGACAGGGAAGGAGACCCAGTACTTC. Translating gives CATSDRTRTGKETQYF.

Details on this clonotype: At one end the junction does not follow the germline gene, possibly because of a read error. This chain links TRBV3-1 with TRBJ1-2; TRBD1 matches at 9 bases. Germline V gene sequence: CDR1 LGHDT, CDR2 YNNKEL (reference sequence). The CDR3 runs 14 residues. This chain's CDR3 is CACSPPGQGNGYTF. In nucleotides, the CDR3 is TGTGCCTGCAGCCCGCCGGGACAGGGTAATGGCTACACCTTC.